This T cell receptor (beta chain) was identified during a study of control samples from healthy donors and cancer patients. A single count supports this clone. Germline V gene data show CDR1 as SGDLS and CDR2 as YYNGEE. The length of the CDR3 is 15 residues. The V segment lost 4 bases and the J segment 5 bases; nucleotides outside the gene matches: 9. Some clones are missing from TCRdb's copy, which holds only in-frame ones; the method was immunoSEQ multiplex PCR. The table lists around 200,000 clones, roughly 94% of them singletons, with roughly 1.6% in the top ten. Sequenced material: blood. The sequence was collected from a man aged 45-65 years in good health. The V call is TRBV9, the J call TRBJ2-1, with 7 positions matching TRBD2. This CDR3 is CASSLSSGANNEQFF. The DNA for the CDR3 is TGTGCCAGCAGCCTCTCTAGCGGCGCTAACAATGAGCAGTTCTTC.